These 2 T cell receptor beta chains were sequenced from one sample in a study of identical twins. TCRdb re-derived calls from the 5' RACE reads in MiXCR, one entry per CDR3 protein. The table shows around 250,000 distinct CDR3 sequences, with about 8.5% occurring only once. The data were also submitted as part of a second study, on yellow fever vaccine responses in identical twins.

What was sequenced was CD8+ T cells sorted from blood. These receptors originate from a woman under 30 in good health.

Ten or more counts support this clonotype. The chain joins TRBV9 to TRBJ2-1; a possible D gene is TRBD1 (6 bases). V lost 5 bases and J lost 5, with 14 bases in between. Looked up from germline, CDR1 is SGDLS and CDR2 is YYNGEE. This CDR3 contains 14 residues. The chain's CDR3 is CASSILGDNNEQFF. The CDR3 DNA sequence: TGTGCCAGCAGTATATTAGGGGACAACAATGAGCAGTTCTTC.

A few counts support this clonotype. The chain is built from TRBV6-1 and TRBJ2-5; TRBD1 aligns across 9 bases. Germline V gene lookup returns CDR1 MNHNS and CDR2 SASEGT. V dropped 3 bases and J dropped 5; count of bases not matched to a gene: 4. The CDR3 has 14 residues. Here the CDR3 DNA reads TGTGCCAGCAGTGAGCCCGACAGGGGGGAGACCCAGTACTTC. This gives the protein CASSEPDRGETQYF.